Sequencing of this T cell receptor (beta chain) was carried out in a study of blood T cell repertoires in COVID-19 (dated by TCRdb to 2019 to 2021). A note on the overall study: Samples covering the acute and convalescent phases of COVID-19 were provided by collaborators in the United States, Italy and Spain. The prospective study material was composed of cDNA or gDNA derived from T cells, B-cell-depleted T cells, or PBMCs. Subjects who had been exposed to COVID-19, were actively infected with it, or had recovered from it provided the deeply sampled blood TCRbeta repertoires that made up the dataset. The repertoires were released in a freely available public database intended as a resource for research on the immune response to SARS-CoV-2. Samples were obtained from the ongoing ImmuneRACE study (first 160 participants) and from roughly 1,300 subjects provided by 6 global collaborators. Nearly every sample came with metadata listing a de-identified subject ID, COVID-19 status, age in years and sex. Where HLA class I and class II types were available, the types were taken from metadata supplied by the sample provider, not from assay-based typing. Summary of the overall study and its limitations: The quantity of clinical and demographic metadata differed by source and by participant and was supplied without curation.

The collaborating institutions used their own protocols to collect whole blood in K2EDTA tubes. For TCRbeta analysis, collaborator samples were shipped as frozen whole blood, as isolated PBMCs, or as DNA extracted from either sample type. Ends trimmed: V by 2 bases, J by 8 bases; bases unmatched to a gene: 6. CDR1 and CDR2, looked up from the germline V gene, are SGHAT and FQNNGV. The CDR3 spans 17 residues, from the cysteine through the phenylalanine. The DNA shown is the 51-base CDR3, in frame from base 1. The immunoSEQ Assay, a bias-controlled multiplex PCR, was used to amplify TCRbeta CDR3 regions from genomic DNA. In the authors' own workflow: Within the assay, amplification of reference gene primers was used to estimate how many nucleated cells each sample contained. To quantify the absolute abundance of each unique TCRbeta CDR3 rearrangement, sequence reads were collapsed and filtered. Productive Simpson clonality was computed per sample as the square root of Simpson's diversity index over productive rearrangements. TCRdb took over this immuneACCESS table, retaining in-frame rearrangements with V and J assigned. Such tables are incomplete; in checked studies, under half of the missing clones stem from an unresolved V gene, and the remainder is unexplained. D and trimming were read from the DNA, whereas the V and J calls and clone size are those reported in that table. The sample table contains some 64,000 clones; only one count was recorded for more than 60% of them. About 20% of the sample lies in the top ten.

The table lists this clone with a count of one. Its antigen has not been determined. No much larger clone is present one base from it, and per-base qualities are unavailable. The sequence joins TRBV11-2 to TRBJ2-1, and TRBD2 matches 16 of the central bases. The sample was peripheral blood. The clonotype comes from a man aged 55 to 70 with acute or convalescent COVID-19. The DNA sequence is TGTGCCAGCAGCTTAAGGGGACTAGCGGGAGGGGCGCATGAGCAGTTCTTC. Its amino acids are CASSLRGLAGGAHEQFF.